What follows are 24 T cell receptor beta chains derived from one specimen sequenced in a study of Ad26.COV2.S vaccination and SARS-CoV-2 variants. Profiling relied on immunoSEQ multiplex PCR, and the TCRdb table lists in-frame clones only, not all of them. The table includes 350,000 to 550,000 clones, approximately 89% detected once. Documented treatment: about 20 received Ad26.COV2.S at low or high dose, single or two shots; roughly 5 received placebo; per-sample allocation not given. Each sample was drawn 63 days after the first injection (of vaccine or placebo). The starting material was peripheral blood, obtained in a trial of Ad26.COV2.S vaccine versus placebo. These receptors originate from a person between 18 and 65 years old who received the Ad26.COV2.S COVID-19 vaccine or a placebo.

The chain is built from TRBV14 and TRBJ1-2, with TRBD1 as a possible D gene (5 bases). V was clipped by 3 bases and J by 7 bases, with 21 bases between them. The CDR3 loop spans 16 amino acids. The germline V gene encodes CDR1 SGHDN and CDR2 FVKESK. CDR3 in amino acids: CASSQTGLPVESGYTF. For the CDR3, the DNA is TGTGCCAGCAGCCAGACGGGACTGCCTGTTGAGAGTGGCTACACCTTC.

In DNA form, the CDR3 reads TGTGCCAGCAGCCTAACAGTCGGCAGCTATGGCTACACCTTC. Encoded protein: CASSLTVGSYGYTF. J is TRBJ1-2 and V is TRBV7-9; D remains ambiguous. Germline V gene sequence: CDR1 SEHNR, CDR2 FQNEAQ (reference sequence). CDR3 length equals 14 residues. V lost 5 bases to trimming and J lost 4 bases, with 14 bases between them.

The V call is TRBV15, the J call TRBJ1-5; D is ambiguous. CDR1 is LNHNV and CDR2 is YYDKDF in the germline V gene (reference sequence). The germline V and J ends were trimmed by 0 bases and 0 bases, with 6 bases remaining between them. This CDR3 is built from 15 residues. The CDR3 protein is CATSRDRSSNQPQHF. Written as DNA, the CDR3 is TGTGCCACCAGCAGAGATCGGAGTAGCAATCAGCCCCAGCATTTT.

The chain links TRBV28 to TRBJ1-5; no clear D gene. Per germline, CDR1 MDHEN and CDR2 SYDVKM. The CDR3 covers 14 residues. Trimming removed 4 bases from V and 3 bases from J, with 10 bases in between. The CDR3 loop reads CASSYRGPNQPQHF. DNA for the CDR3: TGTGCCAGCAGTTATCGCGGACCCAATCAGCCCCAGCATTTT.

This clone was observed a few times. The chain is built from TRBV6-1 and TRBJ1-4, with D unclear. Germline V gene sequence: CDR1 MNHNS, CDR2 SASEGT. Trimming took off 2 bases at V and 8 bases at J, with 9 bases between the two ends. The CDR3 is made up of 13 amino acids. The CDR3, as DNA: TGTGCCAGCAGTGAAACTAATTGGGAAAAACTGTTTTTT. Its translation: CASSETNWEKLFF.

The rearrangement uses TRBV5-6 and TRBJ2-2; the match to TRBD1 covers 8 bases. J was trimmed by 7 bases and V by 0 bases; bases with no gene match: 5. CDR3 length: 15 residues. Germline values: CDR1 SGHDT, CDR2 YYEEEE. The CDR3, as DNA: TGTGCCAGCAGCTTGGTGGACAGGGCTAGCGGGGAGCTGTTTTTT. This encodes CASSLVDRASGELFF. Based on the CDR3 plus reference TRBV5-6 and TRBJ2-2, the full variable domain is DAGVTQSPTHLIKTRGQQVTLRCSPKSGHDTVSWYQQALGQGPQFIFQYYEEEERQRGNFPDRFSGHQFPNYSSELNVNALLLGDSALYLCASSLVDRASGELFFGEGSRLTVL.

This CDR3 reads CASSFLGRGPEPQHF. DNA of the CDR3: TGTGCCAGCAGTTTTTTGGGCAGGGGGCCAGAGCCCCAGCATTTT. This chain connects TRBV28 to TRBJ1-5; 8 bases fit TRBD1. The CDR3 spans 15 residues. Per the germline V gene, CDR1 is MDHEN and CDR2 is SYDVKM. J gave up 8 bases and V 3 bases, and 9 bases lay outside the gene matches.

The chain couples TRBV2 to TRBJ1-2, with D possibly TRBD1 on 6 matching bases. Looked up from germline, CDR1 is SNHLY and CDR2 is FYNNEI. V was trimmed by 4 bases and J by 7 bases, leaving 16 bases between them. This CDR3 has 14 residues. The CDR3 sequence is CASSVDRQSGGYTF. CDR3 nucleotides: TGTGCCAGCAGTGTTGACAGGCAGTCGGGTGGCTACACCTTC.

This rearrangement joins TRBV5-1 to TRBJ1-1; D is undetermined. The CDR3 is made up of 13 amino acids. V gave up 4 bases and J gave up 0 bases, with 7 bases separating them. From germline, CDR1 is SGHRS and CDR2 YFSETQ. CDR3 loop: CASSLSMNTEAFF. CDR3 in DNA: TGCGCCAGCAGCCTTAGCATGAACACTGAAGCTTTCTTT.

The V and J genes are TRBV6-5 and TRBJ1-1; tentative D call: TRBD1 (5 bases). CDR1 and CDR2 (germline): MNHEY, SVGAGI. V dropped 7 bases and J dropped 3 bases, with 15 bases sitting between them. There are 14 residues in the CDR3. Written as DNA, the CDR3 is TGTGCCAGCACCCACCGTGGGGGGGACACTGAAGCTTTCTTT. Translated, it gives CASTHRGGDTEAFF.

The CDR3 protein is CASSRTSGTQAHEQYV. Written as DNA, the CDR3 is TGTGCCAGCAGCCGGACTAGCGGGACACAAGCTCACGAGCAGTACGTC. This chain connects TRBV7-2 to TRBJ2-7, with 12 bases that match TRBD2. Germline values: CDR1 SGHTA, CDR2 FQGNSA. Trimming cost V 5 bases and J 5 bases; bases outside gene matches: 10. This CDR3 region has 16 residues.

The chain uses TRBV3-1 (or the pseudogene TRBV3-2) and TRBJ1-2; D is possibly TRBD1 (5 bases). Between the trimmed V and J ends, which lost 0 bases and 6 bases, there was a span of 17 bases. CDR1 is LGHDT, CDR2 YNNKEL, per germline (reference sequence). The CDR3 sequence is 16 residues long. The CDR3 loop reads CASSQDWGGWGDGYTF. The CDR3 DNA is TGTGCCAGCAGCCAAGATTGGGGAGGGTGGGGCGATGGCTACACCTTC.

The genes are TRBV29-1 and TRBJ2-7, with D possibly TRBD1 on 5 matching bases. The CDR3 sequence is 12 residues long. CDR1 is SQVTM and CDR2 is ANQGSEA in the germline V gene. V was trimmed by 6 bases and J by 5 bases, leaving 14 bases between them. The CDR3 DNA follows: TGCAGCGTCCGGCCAGGGTTCCACGAGCAGTACTTC. It yields the protein CSVRPGFHEQYF.

The J gene is TRBJ1-5, the V gene TRBV18; D is perhaps TRBD1 (6 bases). V dropped 5 bases and J dropped 2 bases, with 13 bases sitting between them. This CDR3 region has 15 residues. Germline CDR1 and CDR2: KGHSH and LQKENI. DNA for the CDR3: TGTGCCAGCTCAACCACAGGGAACCGCAATCAGCCCCAGCATTTT. This encodes CASSTTGNRNQPQHF.

This rearrangement joins TRBV7-2 to TRBJ1-6, with 11 bases fitting TRBD1. The germline CDR1 and CDR2 sequences are SGHTA and FQGNSA. Trimming took 4 bases from V and 9 from J; bases not matched to a gene: 5. The CDR3 length is 15 residues. The CDR3 here is CASSYGQGAGSPLHF. For the CDR3, the DNA is TGTGCCAGCAGCTATGGACAGGGGGCTGGTTCACCCCTCCACTTT.

The rearrangement uses TRBV19 and TRBJ1-1; 11 bases match TRBD1. CDR3 length equals 18 residues. Trimming at V came to 3 bases and at J to 3 bases, leaving 12 bases not matched to a gene. Germline CDR1 is LNHDA and CDR2 is SQIVND (reference sequence). In DNA, the CDR3 is TGTGCCAGTAGTATGGCTCCGGGACAGGGGGTCGGGGACACTGAAGCTTTCTTT. Encoded protein: CASSMAPGQGVGDTEAFF.

The chain links TRBV27 to TRBJ2-7; TRBD1 or TRBD2 may be the D gene (6 bases each). The V gene lost 6 bases and the J gene lost 4 bases, with 22 bases spanning the gap. This CDR3 is 16 amino acids long. Germline values: CDR1 MNHEY, CDR2 SMNVEV (reference sequence). The CDR3: CASSKVFGGGLYEQYF. CDR3 sequence (DNA): TGTGCCAGCAGCAAAGTATTTGGAGGGGGTTTATACGAGCAGTACTTC.

J is TRBJ1-2 and V is TRBV15, with TRBD1 identical over 7 bases. The CDR3 is 15 amino acids. Losses at the gene ends were 3 bases for V and 5 bases for J; bases not matched to a gene: 9. Per the germline V gene, CDR1 is LNHNV and CDR2 is YYDKDF (reference sequence). The CDR3 region is CATSRGRGTEYGYTF. CDR3 bases: TGTGCCACCAGCAGGGGAAGGGGGACAGAGTATGGCTACACCTTC.

This chain links TRBV5-1 with TRBJ1-3; D might be TRBD1 (5 bases). Trimming took 2 bases from V and 2 from J, leaving 11 bases between them. CDR1 SGHRS and CDR2 YFSETQ come from the germline V gene. This CDR3 has 15 residues. CDR3 in amino acids: CASSFGGDPGNTIYF. CDR3 sequence (DNA): TGCGCCAGCAGCTTTGGAGGGGATCCTGGAAACACCATATATTTT.

The chain joins TRBV5-1 to TRBJ1-1; 9 bases match TRBD1. Per germline, CDR1 SGHRS and CDR2 YFSETQ. The CDR3 extends over 15 amino acids. J lost 2 bases, V lost 2 bases, and 4 bases had no gene match. In DNA, the CDR3 is TGCGCCAGCAGCTTACAGGGGGCTGGTAACACTGAAGCTTTCTTT. It yields the protein CASSLQGAGNTEAFF.

V usage is TRBV27 and J usage is TRBJ2-1; 7 bases align to TRBD2. In germline, CDR1 is MNHEY, CDR2 SMNVEV (reference sequence). The CDR3 contains 13 residues. The trim removed 7 bases at V and 6 bases at J, leaving 6 bases unmatched. The CDR3 here is CASNIERGNEQFF. CDR3 coding DNA: TGTGCCAGCAATATCGAGCGGGGCAATGAGCAGTTCTTC.

The chain employs TRBV9 and TRBJ1-2; no clear D. The germline gives CDR1 SGDLS, CDR2 YYNGEE. V was clipped by 4 bases and J by 6 bases, with 22 bases between them. The CDR3 extends over 16 amino acids. The CDR3 spells CASSRSVATLPNGYTF. The CDR3 DNA reads as TGTGCCAGCAGCCGTTCCGTGGCAACGCTCCCCAATGGCTACACCTTC.

The chain is built from TRBV7-6 and TRBJ2-1, with 8 bases that match TRBD2. The CDR3 is 18 residues long. J lost 1 base, V lost 3 bases, and 11 bases had no gene match. Germline V gene sequence: CDR1 SGHVS, CDR2 FNYEAQ. Here the CDR3 DNA reads TGTGCCAGCAGCTTTACACGAGATACTAGCGGTTCCTACAATGAGCAGTTCTTC. Protein: CASSFTRDTSGSYNEQFF.

This sequence joins TRBV27 and TRBJ2-1; D is possibly TRBD2 (6 bases). CDR3 length equals 14 residues. The germline gives CDR1 MNHEY, CDR2 SMNVEV (reference sequence). The V end was cut by 6 bases, the J end by 7 bases, with 16 bases between. DNA of the CDR3: TGTGCCAGCAGGATAGGTGGGAGGTGGAATGAGCAGTTCTTC. It codes for CASRIGGRWNEQFF.